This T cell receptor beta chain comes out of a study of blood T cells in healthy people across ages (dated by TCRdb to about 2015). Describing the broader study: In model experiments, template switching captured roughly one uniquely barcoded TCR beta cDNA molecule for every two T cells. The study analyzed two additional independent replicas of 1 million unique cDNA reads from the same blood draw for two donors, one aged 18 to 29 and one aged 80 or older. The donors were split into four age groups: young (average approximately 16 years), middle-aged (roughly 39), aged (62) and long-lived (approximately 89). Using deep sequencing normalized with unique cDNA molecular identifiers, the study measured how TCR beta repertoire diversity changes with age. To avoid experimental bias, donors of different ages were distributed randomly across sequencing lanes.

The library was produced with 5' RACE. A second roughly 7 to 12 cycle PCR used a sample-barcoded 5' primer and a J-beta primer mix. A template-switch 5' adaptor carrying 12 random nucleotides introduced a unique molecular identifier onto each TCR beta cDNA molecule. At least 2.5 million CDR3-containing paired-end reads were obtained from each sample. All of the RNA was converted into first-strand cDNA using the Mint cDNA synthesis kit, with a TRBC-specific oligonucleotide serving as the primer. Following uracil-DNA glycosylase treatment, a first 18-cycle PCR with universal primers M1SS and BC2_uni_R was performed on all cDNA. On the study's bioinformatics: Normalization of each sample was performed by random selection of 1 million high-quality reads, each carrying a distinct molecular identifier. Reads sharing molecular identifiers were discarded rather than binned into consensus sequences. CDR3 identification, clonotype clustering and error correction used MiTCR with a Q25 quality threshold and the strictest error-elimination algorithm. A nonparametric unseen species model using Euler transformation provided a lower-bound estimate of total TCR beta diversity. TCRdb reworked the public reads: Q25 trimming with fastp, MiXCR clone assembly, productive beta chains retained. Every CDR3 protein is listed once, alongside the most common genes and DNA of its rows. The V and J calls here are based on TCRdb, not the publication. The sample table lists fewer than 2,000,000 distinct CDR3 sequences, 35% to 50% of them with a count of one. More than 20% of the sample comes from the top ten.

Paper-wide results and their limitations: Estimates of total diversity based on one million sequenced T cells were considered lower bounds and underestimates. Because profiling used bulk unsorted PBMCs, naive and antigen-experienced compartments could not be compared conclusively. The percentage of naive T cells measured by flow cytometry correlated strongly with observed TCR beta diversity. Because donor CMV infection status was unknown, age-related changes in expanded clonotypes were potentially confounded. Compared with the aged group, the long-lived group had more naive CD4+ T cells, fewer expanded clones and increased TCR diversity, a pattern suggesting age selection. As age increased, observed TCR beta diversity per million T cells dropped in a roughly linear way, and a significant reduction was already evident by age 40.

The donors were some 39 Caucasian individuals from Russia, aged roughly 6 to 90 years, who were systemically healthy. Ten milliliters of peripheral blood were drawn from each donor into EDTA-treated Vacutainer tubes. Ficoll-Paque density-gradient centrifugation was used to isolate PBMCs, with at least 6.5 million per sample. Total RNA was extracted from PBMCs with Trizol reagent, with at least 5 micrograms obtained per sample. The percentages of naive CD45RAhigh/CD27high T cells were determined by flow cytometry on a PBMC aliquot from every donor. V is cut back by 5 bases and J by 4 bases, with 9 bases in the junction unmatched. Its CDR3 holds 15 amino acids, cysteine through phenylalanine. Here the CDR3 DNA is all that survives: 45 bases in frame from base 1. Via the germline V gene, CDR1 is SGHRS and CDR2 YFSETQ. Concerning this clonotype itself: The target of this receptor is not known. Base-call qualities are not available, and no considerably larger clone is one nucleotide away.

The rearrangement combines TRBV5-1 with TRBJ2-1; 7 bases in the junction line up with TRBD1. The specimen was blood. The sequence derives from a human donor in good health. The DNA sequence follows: TGCGCCAGCAGTCCCCAAGGGACAGATTACAATGAGCAGTTCTTC. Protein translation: CASSPQGTDYNEQFF.